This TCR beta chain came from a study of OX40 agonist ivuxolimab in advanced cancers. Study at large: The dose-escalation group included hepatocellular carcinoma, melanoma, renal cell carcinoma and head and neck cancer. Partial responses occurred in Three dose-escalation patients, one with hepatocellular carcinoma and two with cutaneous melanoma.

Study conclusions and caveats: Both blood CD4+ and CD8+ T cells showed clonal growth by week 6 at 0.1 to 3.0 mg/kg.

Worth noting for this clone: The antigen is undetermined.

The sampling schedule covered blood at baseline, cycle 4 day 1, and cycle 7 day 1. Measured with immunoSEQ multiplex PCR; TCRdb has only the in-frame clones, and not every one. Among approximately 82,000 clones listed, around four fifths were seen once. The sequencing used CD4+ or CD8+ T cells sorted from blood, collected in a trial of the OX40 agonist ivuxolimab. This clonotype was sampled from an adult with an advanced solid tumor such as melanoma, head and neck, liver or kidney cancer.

CDR3 nucleotide sequence: TGTGCCAGCAGCCTCCCCCGTAGCACTGAAGCTTTCTTT. Encoded protein: CASSLPRSTEAFF. The V gene is TRBV4-2, the J gene TRBJ1-1; D gene unclear. V was trimmed by 4 bases and J by 4 bases, leaving 10 bases between them. The CDR3 has 13 residues. CDR1 and CDR2 (germline): LGHNA, YNFKEQ.